This T cell receptor beta chain was captured in a study of regulatory T cells in long-lasting Graves disease. Assembly of TCR beta libraries relied on iRepertoire HTBI primers together with Arm-PCR of CDR3 regions. TCRdb re-analysed the multiplex PCR reads in MiXCR, keeping a single row per CDR3 protein. This sample has 500,000 to 700,000 distinct CDR3 sequences, with about 30% found just once. This clonotype was observed a handful of times. Described time point: persistent/refractory GD, antithyroid drugs over 5 years with positive TRAb. After RNA was extracted from PBMCs, the TCR library was made from it. Here the sequenced sample was peripheral blood mononuclear cells (PBMCs), taken when the disease was refractory, from a patient treated with antithyroid drugs. The receptor comes from a female donor with Graves disease.

The CDR3 DNA reads TGTGCCAGCAGCCCAAGGGAGGCGGGAACTAACACCGGGGAGCTGTTTTTT. This gives the protein CASSPREAGTNTGELFF. The chain has TRBV6-1 and TRBJ2-2; a possible D gene is TRBD2 (6 bases). Germline loops: CDR1 MNHNS, CDR2 SASEGT. The CDR3 is made up of 17 amino acids. Trimming pared 6 bases from V and 2 bases from J, leaving 19 bases between.